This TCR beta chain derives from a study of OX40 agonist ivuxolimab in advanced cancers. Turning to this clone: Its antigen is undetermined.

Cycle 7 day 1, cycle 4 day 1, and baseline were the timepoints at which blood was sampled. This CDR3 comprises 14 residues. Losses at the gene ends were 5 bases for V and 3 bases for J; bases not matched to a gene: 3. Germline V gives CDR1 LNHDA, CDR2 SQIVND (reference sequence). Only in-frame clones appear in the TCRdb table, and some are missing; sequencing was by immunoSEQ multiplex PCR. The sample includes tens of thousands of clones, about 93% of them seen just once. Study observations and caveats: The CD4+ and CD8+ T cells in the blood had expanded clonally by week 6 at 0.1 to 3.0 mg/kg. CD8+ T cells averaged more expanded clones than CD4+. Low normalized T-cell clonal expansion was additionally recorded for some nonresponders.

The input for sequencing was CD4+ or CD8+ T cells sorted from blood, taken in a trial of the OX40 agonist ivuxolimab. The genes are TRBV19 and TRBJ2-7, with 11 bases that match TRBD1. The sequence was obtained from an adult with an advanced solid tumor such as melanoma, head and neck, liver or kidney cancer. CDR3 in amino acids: CASSAGQGDYEQYF. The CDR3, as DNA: TGTGCCAGTAGTGCGGGACAGGGGGACTACGAGCAGTACTTC.